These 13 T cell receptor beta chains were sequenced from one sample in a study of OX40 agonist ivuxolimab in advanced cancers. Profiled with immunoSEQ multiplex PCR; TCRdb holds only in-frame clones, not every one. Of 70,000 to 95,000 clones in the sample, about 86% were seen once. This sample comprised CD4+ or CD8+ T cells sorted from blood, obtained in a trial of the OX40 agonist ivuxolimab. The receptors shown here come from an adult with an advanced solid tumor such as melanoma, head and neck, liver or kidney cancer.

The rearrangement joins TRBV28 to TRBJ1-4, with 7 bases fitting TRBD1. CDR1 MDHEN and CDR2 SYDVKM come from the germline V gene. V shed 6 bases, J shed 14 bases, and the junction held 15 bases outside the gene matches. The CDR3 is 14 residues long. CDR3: CASSPHRTGPGLFF. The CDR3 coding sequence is TGTGCCAGCAGCCCCCATAGGACAGGACCGGGGCTGTTTTTT.

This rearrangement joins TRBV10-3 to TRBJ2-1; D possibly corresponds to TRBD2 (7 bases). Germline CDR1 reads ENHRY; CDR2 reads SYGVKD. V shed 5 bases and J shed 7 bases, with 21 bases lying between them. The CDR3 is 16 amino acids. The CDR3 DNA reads TGTGCCATCAGTTACGAAAGCGGGGACCAGGGGAATGAGCAGTTCTTC. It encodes CAISYESGDQGNEQFF.

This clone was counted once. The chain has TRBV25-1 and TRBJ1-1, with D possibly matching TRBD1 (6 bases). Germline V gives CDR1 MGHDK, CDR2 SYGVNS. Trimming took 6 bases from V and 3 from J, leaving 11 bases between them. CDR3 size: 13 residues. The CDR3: CASSLDSYTEAFF. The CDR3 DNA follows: TGTGCCAGCAGCCTGGACAGCTACACTGAAGCTTTCTTT.

CDR3 amino acids: CASSLSGWNEKLFF. DNA for the CDR3: TGTGCCAGCAGCTTGAGTGGCTGGAATGAAAAACTGTTTTTT. This chain links TRBV7-9 with TRBJ1-4; D is unresolved. CDR1 SEHNR and CDR2 FQNEAQ come from the germline V gene (reference sequence). Between the trimmed V and J ends, which lost 3 bases and 5 bases, there was a span of 10 bases. The CDR3 sequence is 14 residues long. Drawing the rest from reference TRBV7-9 and TRBJ1-4, the complete variable domain is DTGVSQNPRHKITKRGQNVTFRCDPISEHNRLYWYRQTLGQGPEFLTYFQNEAQLEKSRLLSDRFSAERPKGSFSTLEIQRTEQGDSAMYLCASSLSGWNEKLFFGSGTQLSVL.

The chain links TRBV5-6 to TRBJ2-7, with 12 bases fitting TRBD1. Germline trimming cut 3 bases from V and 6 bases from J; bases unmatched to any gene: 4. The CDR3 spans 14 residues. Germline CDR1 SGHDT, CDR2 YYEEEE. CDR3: CASSSGQGAFEQYF. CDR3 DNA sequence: TGTGCCAGCAGCTCGGGACAGGGGGCGTTCGAGCAGTACTTC.

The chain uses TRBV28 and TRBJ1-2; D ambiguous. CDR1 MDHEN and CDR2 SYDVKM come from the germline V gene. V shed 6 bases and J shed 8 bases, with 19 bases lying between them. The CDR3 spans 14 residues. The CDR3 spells CASRLPGDKGGYTF. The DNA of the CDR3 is TGTGCCAGCAGACTCCCGGGAGACAAAGGAGGCTACACCTTC.

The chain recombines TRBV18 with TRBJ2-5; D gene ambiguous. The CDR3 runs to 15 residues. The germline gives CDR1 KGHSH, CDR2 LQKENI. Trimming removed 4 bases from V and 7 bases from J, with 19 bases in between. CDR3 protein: CASSLRASGGGTQYF. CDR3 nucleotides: TGTGCCAGCTCACTCCGTGCGTCCGGTGGTGGGACCCAGTACTTC.

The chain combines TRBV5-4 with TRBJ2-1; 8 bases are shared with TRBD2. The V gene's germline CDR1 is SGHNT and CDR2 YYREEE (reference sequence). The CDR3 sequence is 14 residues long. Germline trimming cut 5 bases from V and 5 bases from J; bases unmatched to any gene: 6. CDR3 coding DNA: TGTGCCAGCAGGACCGGGGGGGGTAACAATGAGCAGTTCTTC. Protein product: CASRTGGGNNEQFF.

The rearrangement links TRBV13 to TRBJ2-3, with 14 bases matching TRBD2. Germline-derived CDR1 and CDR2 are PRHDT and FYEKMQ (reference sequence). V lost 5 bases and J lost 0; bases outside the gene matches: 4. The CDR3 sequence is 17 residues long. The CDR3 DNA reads TGTGCCAGCAGCCTGGGACTAGCGGGGGTTAGCACAGATACGCAGTATTTT. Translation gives CASSLGLAGVSTDTQYF.

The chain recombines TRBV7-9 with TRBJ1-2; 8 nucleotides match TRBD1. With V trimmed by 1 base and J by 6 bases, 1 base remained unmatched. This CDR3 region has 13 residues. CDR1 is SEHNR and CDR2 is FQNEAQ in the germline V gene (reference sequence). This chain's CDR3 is CASSLGQGNGYTF. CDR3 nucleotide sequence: TGTGCCAGCAGCTTAGGACAGGGGAATGGCTACACCTTC.

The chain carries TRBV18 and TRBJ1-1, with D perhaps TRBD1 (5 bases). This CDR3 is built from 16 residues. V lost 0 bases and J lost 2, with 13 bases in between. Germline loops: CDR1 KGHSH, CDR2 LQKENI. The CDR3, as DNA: TGTGCCAGCTCACCACCTGCGGTAGGGGTTAACACTGAAGCTTTCTTT. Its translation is CASSPPAVGVNTEAFF.

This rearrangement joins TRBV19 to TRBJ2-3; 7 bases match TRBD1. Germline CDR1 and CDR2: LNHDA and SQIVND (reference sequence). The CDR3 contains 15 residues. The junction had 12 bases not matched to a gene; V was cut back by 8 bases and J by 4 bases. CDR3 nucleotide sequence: TGTGCCAGTGCCACAGGGGTTTACACCCCAGATACGCAGTATTTT. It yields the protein CASATGVYTPDTQYF.

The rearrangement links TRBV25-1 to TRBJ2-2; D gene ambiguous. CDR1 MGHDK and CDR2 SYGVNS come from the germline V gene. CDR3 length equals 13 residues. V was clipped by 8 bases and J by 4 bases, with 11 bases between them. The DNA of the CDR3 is TGTGCCAGCCAATACCGACCCACCGGGGAGCTGTTTTTT. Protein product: CASQYRPTGELFF.